This T cell receptor beta chain was found in a study of Graves' ophthalmopathy and Graves' hyperthyroidism. General observations from the study: Blood shared most expanded thyroid clonotypes above 0.001 frequency.

Researchers took RNA transcripts and amplified TCR beta CDR3 regions from them. The first round was an RT-PCR with HTBI primers, and the second round was a multiplex PCR. One entry per CDR3 protein results from TCRdb running MiXCR on the multiplex PCR reads. This table holds about 380,000 distinct CDR3 sequences, 15% found once. Germline loops: CDR1 SGDLS, CDR2 YYNGEE. The length of the CDR3 is 13 residues. Trimming removed 1 base at V and 4 bases at J, with 8 bases between. Other autoimmune disease, uncontrolled infection, pregnancy and lactation led to exclusion. A word on this clonotype: Its antigen is currently unknown. Being one base from a much bigger clone, this may be a read error. This CDR3 is missing its conserved last phenylalanine or tryptophan, likely due to a read error.

The gene calls are TRBV9 and TRBJ1-1; perhaps TRBD1 as D (5 bases). The sample consisted of peripheral blood. The source is a woman between 18 and 30 years old with stable Graves' hyperthyroidism. The CDR3 here is CASSVSGSTEAFV. In DNA form, the CDR3 reads TGTGCCAGCAGCGTATCAGGGAGCACTGAAGCTTTCGTT.